This is a list of T cell receptor beta chains from one sample in a study of CD8 T cells in Susac syndrome. In TCRdb, the immunoSEQ multiplex PCR reads were re-called with MiXCR into one record per CDR3 protein. Among about 400,000 distinct CDR3 sequences listed, around 85% were seen once. The specimen was CD8+ T cells from PBMCs. The receptors derive from a human donor with multiple sclerosis. CDR3s include the opening cysteine and the closing phenylalanine or tryptophan. D genes are given only for firm matches. Only some rows state a clone size, as once, few, many or a class for expanded clones.

J gene,D gene,V gene,clone size,CDR3 protein,CDR3 DNA
TRBJ2-7,.,TRBV28,.,CASSQRGLTYEQYF,TGTGCCAGCAGTCAACGGGGCTTAACCTACGAGCAGTACTTC
TRBJ1-1,.,TRBV12-3/TRBV12-4,.,CASTSGVDTEAFF,TGTGCCAGCACCTCGGGGGTCGACACTGAAGCTTTCTTT
TRBJ2-3,TRBD2,TRBV4-1,once,CASSQAVAGGITDTQYF,TGCGCCAGCAGCCAAGCCGTGGCGGGGGGAATAACAGATACGCAGTATTTT
TRBJ1-5,.,TRBV6-5,.,CASSYSGRGRGQPQHF,TGTGCCAGCAGTTACTCCGGCAGGGGAAGAGGTCAGCCCCAGCATTTT
TRBJ2-7,.,TRBV4-2,.,CASSQAAGTFSYEQYF,TGTGCCAGCAGCCAAGCTGCAGGGACCTTCTCCTACGAGCAGTACTTC
TRBJ2-1,.,TRBV6-2/TRBV6-3,.,CASSYGDRYNEQFF,TGTGCCAGCAGTTACGGGGACCGCTACAATGAGCAGTTCTTC
TRBJ2-1,.,TRBV7-9,.,CASSLLGQPTYNEQFF,TGTGCCAGCAGCTTATTAGGACAACCAACCTACAATGAGCAGTTCTTC
TRBJ1-1,.,TRBV4-2,.,CASQTTLGTEAFF,TGTGCCAGTCAGACGACATTGGGCACTGAAGCTTTCTTT
TRBJ2-7,.,TRBV7-9,once,CASSLVGGVVFHEQYF,TGTGCCAGCAGCTTAGTTGGAGGGGTTGTTTTCCACGAGCAGTACTTC
TRBJ2-1,.,TRBV4-2,.,CASSQDGGLFF,TGTGCCAGCAGCCAAGATGGGGGGTTGTTCTTC
TRBJ2-2,TRBD2,TRBV27,.,CASSYQVPSGGFIGELFF,TGTGCCAGCAGTTATCAGGTTCCTAGCGGGGGGTTTATCGGGGAGCTGTTTTTT
TRBJ2-3,.,TRBV5-1,.,CASSAGSSSTDTQYF,TGCGCCAGCAGCGCGGGGAGCTCTAGCACAGATACGCAGTATTTT
TRBJ1-3,.,TRBV13,.,CAIGGGGNTIYF,TGTGCCATAGGAGGAGGTGGAAACACCATATATTTT
TRBJ1-1,.,TRBV11-2,.,CASSLGMTDIWGLNTEAFF,TGTGCCAGCAGCTTAGGTATGACAGATATCTGGGGTTTGAACACTGAAGCTTTCTTT
TRBJ1-1,.,TRBV16,.,CASSQSLVEAFF,TGTGCCAGCAGCCAATCGTTAGTAGAAGCTTTCTTT
TRBJ2-1,TRBD2,TRBV24-1,.,CATSGAGGLNEQFF,TGTGCCACCAGTGGAGCGGGGGGTCTCAATGAGCAGTTCTTC
TRBJ1-4,.,TRBV5-1,.,CASSLDSGGTEKLFF,TGCGCCAGCAGCTTGGACAGCGGCGGAACGGAAAAACTGTTTTTT
TRBJ1-1,TRBD1,TRBV29-1,.,CSQGVNTEAFF,TGCAGCCAGGGGGTTAACACTGAAGCTTTCTTT
TRBJ2-7,.,TRBV12-3/TRBV12-4,.,CASSFLHGGFNEQYF,TGTGCCAGCAGTTTTCTCCATGGAGGATTCAACGAGCAGTACTTC
TRBJ1-1,.,TRBV12-3/TRBV12-4,.,CASSPHLTGTEAFF,TGTGCCAGCAGTCCTCACCTCACAGGGACTGAAGCTTTCTTT
TRBJ2-7,TRBD2,TRBV7-8,once,CASSREGILGPPYEQYF,TGTGCCAGCAGCAGGGAGGGTATCTTGGGGCCTCCCTACGAGCAGTACTTC
TRBJ2-5,TRBD2,TRBV6-1,.,CASSDPPSGHQETQYF,TGTGCCAGCAGTGACCCTCCTAGCGGGCACCAAGAGACCCAGTACTTC
TRBJ2-7,.,TRBV27,.,CASSLGVGGSHEQYF,TGTGCCAGCAGTTTAGGTGTCGGGGGTTCTCACGAGCAGTACTTC
TRBJ2-7,.,TRBV27,.,CASSLSVGYEQYF,TGTGCCAGCAGTTTATCGGTAGGGTACGAGCAGTACTTC
TRBJ2-7,.,TRBV27,.,CASSLGGAEQYF,TGTGCCAGCAGTTTGGGGGGAGCGGAGCAGTACTTC
TRBJ2-1,.,TRBV7-7,.,CASSPGTFNYNEQFF,TGTGCTAGCAGCCCCGGGACATTCAATTACAATGAGCAGTTCTTC
TRBJ2-1,TRBD2,TRBV7-3,once,CASSLTSSGGLFNEQFF,TGTGCCAGCAGCTTAACGTCTAGCGGGGGACTATTCAATGAGCAGTTCTTC
TRBJ1-2,TRBD1,TRBV6-1,few,CASSVDRVTGYTF,TGTGCCAGCAGTGTAGACAGGGTAACCGGCTACACCTTC
TRBJ1-5,.,TRBV6-2/TRBV6-3,.,CASRPLLNQPQHF,TGTGCCAGCCGGCCGCTCCTCAATCAGCCCCAGCATTTT